The clone carrying this TCR beta chain was seen a single time. Antigen specificity is unknown. Naive CD8 cells, CD45RO-negative and positively selected for CCR7, excluded terminally differentiated effector memory CD45RA+ cells. This record comes from a study of shared clonotypes between healthy human individuals. Study results and caveats: The sampled material consisted only of blood, and tissue repertoires are likely to differ. Relative to their counterparts shared across all four donors, non-shared clonotypes exhibited diminished generation probabilities.

V lost 4 bases to trimming and J lost 6 bases; unmatched junction nucleotides: 10. The CDR3 has 15 amino acids. In germline, CDR1 is MDHEN, CDR2 SYDVKM. At deep level, the assay was performed. Each cell subset's genomic DNA was divided evenly among several immunoSEQ plates. TCRdb keeps only in-frame clones here, not all; method: immunoSEQ multiplex PCR. The sample consists of nearly 600,000 clones, around 95% of them appearing once. The chain couples TRBV28 to TRBJ2-7; TRBD2 aligns across 9 bases. This sequence was found in a woman in her 30s in good health. Sequencing was done on a sample of naive CD8+ T cells sorted from blood. CDR3 sequence (DNA): TGTGCCAGCAGTTCTTTAGCGGGAGTCCAGCTCGAGCAGTACTTC. Protein product: CASSSLAGVQLEQYF. The entire variable domain, with the rest obtained from reference TRBV28 and TRBJ2-7, is as follows: DVKVTQSSRYLVKRTGEKVFLECVQDMDHENMFWYRQDPGLGLRLIYFSYDVKMKEKGDIPEGYSVSREKKERFSLILESASTNQTSMYLCASSSLAGVQLEQYFGPGTRLTVT.